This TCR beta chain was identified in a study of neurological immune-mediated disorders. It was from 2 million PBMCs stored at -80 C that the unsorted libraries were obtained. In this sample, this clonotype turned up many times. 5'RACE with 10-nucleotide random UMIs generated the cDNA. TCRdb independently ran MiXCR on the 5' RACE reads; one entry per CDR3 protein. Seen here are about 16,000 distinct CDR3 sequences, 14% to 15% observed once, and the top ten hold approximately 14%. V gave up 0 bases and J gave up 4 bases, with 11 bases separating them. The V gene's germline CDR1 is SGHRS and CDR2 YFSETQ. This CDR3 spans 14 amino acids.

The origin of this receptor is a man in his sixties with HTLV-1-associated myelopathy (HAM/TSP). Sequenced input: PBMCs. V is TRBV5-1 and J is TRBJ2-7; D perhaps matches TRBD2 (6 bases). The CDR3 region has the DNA TGCGCCAGCAGCTTGGGGGGGGTCTTTTACGAGCAGTACTTC. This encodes CASSLGGVFYEQYF.